Listed below are T cell receptor beta chains from one sample, sequenced in a study of CD8 T cells in ankylosing spondylitis. MiXCR, run by TCRdb on the 5' RACE reads, gives a single entry per CDR3 protein. The data hold more than 600,000 distinct CDR3 sequences, with around a fifth observed a single time. The sequenced material came from blood, either unsorted or a sorted T cell fraction (not recorded which). The receptor set was obtained from a male donor with ankylosing spondylitis. Each CDR3 is given with its conserved first and last residue. Part of the rows lack a size; the others show once, few, many or a class for expanded clones.

>TRBV3-1|few|TRBJ1-2
CASSHQTDNYGYTF
>TRBV4-1|.|TRBJ1-1
CASSQEPPGAMGGTEAFF
>TRBV5-1|.|TRBJ2-3
CASSLEPQMGLTDTQYF
>TRBV15|.|TRBJ2-7
CATSRQGTYEQYF
>TRBV20-1|many|TRBJ2-3
CSASPGGSGTDTQYF
>TRBV6-5|.|TRBJ2-2
CASSYGGRGGELFF
>TRBV27|few|TRBJ2-1
CASSFGLAGVEQFF
>TRBV20-1|.|TRBJ1-2
CSARDPVTGYYGYTF
>TRBV9|.|TRBJ1-4
CASSVRPGFDEKLFF
>TRBV27|few|TRBJ2-7
CASSLLLAPYEQYF
>TRBV5-1|many|TRBJ2-1
CASSLGTSGYNEQFF
>TRBV4-2|.|TRBJ2-4
CASSQMGTTKNIQYF
>TRBV7-6|many|TRBJ2-2
CASSLAAGELFF
>TRBV15|.|TRBJ2-1
CATSRDVQGEQFF
>TRBV9|.|TRBJ2-3
CASTPTSGSTDTQYF
>TRBV7-7|few|TRBJ2-2
CASSLAGGDYNTGELFF
>TRBV12-3/TRBV12-4|few|TRBJ1-6
CASSPIWGQGESPLHF
>TRBV9|many|TRBJ1-5
CASSVTDDSNQPQHF
>TRBV29-1|few|TRBJ2-2
CSVDKTGSGELFF
>TRBV20-1|.|TRBJ2-7
CSATSRGSSYEQYF
>TRBV6-1|.|TRBJ2-1
CASSRGSHSLYNEQFF
>TRBV29-1|.|TRBJ1-2
CSVGKNYGYTF
>TRBV20-1|.|TRBJ1-1
CSARDRRSGLNTEAFF
>TRBV29-1|few|TRBJ2-1
CSVVGSYFTSSYNEQFF
>TRBV24-1|.|TRBJ2-5
CATPLGDLSQETQYF
>TRBV30|.|TRBJ1-1
CAWSVGTEAFF
>TRBV28|many|TRBJ1-1
CASSLATEAFF
>TRBV20-1|.|TRBJ1-2
CSARLNAQSGDGYTF
>TRBV29-1|.|TRBJ2-1
CSVDVGIRGEQFF
>TRBV5-1|.|TRBJ1-2
CASSPTTYGYTF
>TRBV5-6|few|TRBJ1-4
CASSFEGRGEKLFF
>TRBV24-1|.|TRBJ2-7
CATSGSGRGLEQYF
>TRBV20-1|.|TRBJ2-1
CSARDWGAGGGDEQFF
>TRBV7-9|.|TRBJ1-1
CASSLTGLEAFF
>TRBV5-1|few|TRBJ2-1
CASSLEVAYTHPLYNEQFF
>TRBV3-1|.|TRBJ2-1
CASSQEGSAGDYNEQFF
>TRBV4-2|many|TRBJ2-7
CASSQESDGAYEQYF
>TRBV20-1|many|TRBJ2-1
CSATTTSGRHNEQFF
>TRBV11-1|few|TRBJ2-3
CASSLNLAGGRNEADTQYF
>TRBV30|.|TRBJ2-3
CAWRGVTDTQYF
>TRBV20-1|few|TRBJ2-7
CSARDKGRGHEQYF
>TRBV7-9|.|TRBJ2-1
CASSLVGTSGGSSFF
>TRBV7-2|few|TRBJ2-3
CASSFMLDTQYF
>TRBV29-1|many|TRBJ2-1
CSVLDGFNEQFF